Given below is one T cell receptor (beta chain) in context. Its antigen is not known. This sample stems from a study of shared clonotypes between healthy human individuals. Whole-study findings and limits: The four-donor shared clonotypes exceeded non-shared clonotypes in generation probability, with non-shared ones scoring lower.

Clones were sequenced by immunoSEQ multiplex PCR, and TCRdb holds only the in-frame ones, with some missing. Of roughly 2,500,000 clones in the sample, under 95% were seen once. This TCR was sampled from a man younger than 35 in good health. Some clones in this sample may be carry-over from other donors' samples. Sequences were obtained from naive CD4+ T cells from PBMCs. Subset meaning: CD45RA+ positively selected.

CDR3 amino acids: CASSSPGSEQFF. The CDR3 region has the DNA TGTGCCAGCAGCTCCCCCGGAAGCGAGCAGTTCTTC. The rearrangement uses TRBV11-3 and TRBJ2-1; unclear D gene. The V and J ends lost 4 bases and 10 bases respectively, with 11 bases between them. The CDR3 length is 12 residues. Germline values: CDR1 SGHNT, CDR2 YENEEA.